The 9 T cell receptor beta chains listed next were all sequenced from one sample in a study of shared clonotypes between healthy human individuals. This table comes from immunoSEQ multiplex PCR, and its TCRdb copy is limited to in-frame clones, with some not included. The sample lists about 590,000 clones, 95% to 96% seen once, with 0.095% to 0.12% in the top ten. CD45RO-negative, CCR7-positively selected cells formed the naive CD8 fraction, excluding terminally differentiated effector memory CD45RA+ cells. Sequencing used naive CD8+ T cells sorted from blood. Receptor source: a woman aged 30 to 39 in good health.

This clone has just one count. The chain recombines TRBV27 with TRBJ2-7, with D tentatively TRBD1 or TRBD2 (5 bases each). V shed 7 bases and J shed 0 bases, with 19 bases lying between them. The CDR3 runs to 16 residues. From germline, CDR1 is MNHEY and CDR2 SMNVEV (reference sequence). The CDR3 DNA reads as TGTGCCAGCAATCCCCTTCCGGGGACGAACTCCTACGAGCAGTACTTC. Translated: CASNPLPGTNSYEQYF.

The rearrangement links TRBV27 to TRBJ2-3; possible D gene TRBD2, 5 bases. Germline CDR1 MNHEY, CDR2 SMNVEV (reference sequence). V was cut by 6 bases and J by 2 bases, with 15 bases left in between. The CDR3 runs 15 residues. The CDR3 spells CASRIERDATDTQYF. CDR3 nucleotides: TGTGCCAGCAGGATCGAACGGGATGCCACAGATACGCAGTATTTT.

This clone was recorded once. The rearrangement links TRBV27 to TRBJ1-2, with D possibly being TRBD1 (6 bases). This CDR3 comprises 15 residues. V gave up 2 bases and J gave up 4 bases, with 14 bases separating them. The germline V gene has CDR1 MNHEY and CDR2 SMNVEV (reference sequence). The CDR3, as DNA: TGTGCCAGCAGTTTAGGGGGGCAGAAGCCCTATGGCTACACCTTC. This sequence encodes CASSLGGQKPYGYTF.

The rearrangement joins TRBV6-6 to TRBJ1-1, with D possibly TRBD1 on 6 matching bases. V was cut by 7 bases and J by 7 bases, with 25 bases left in between. From germline, CDR1 is MNHNY and CDR2 SVGAGI (reference sequence). The CDR3 runs 16 residues. This chain's CDR3 is CASNPLQQGSSVEAFF. The CDR3 nucleotides are TGTGCCAGCAATCCTCTCCAACAGGGTTCGTCAGTTGAAGCTTTCTTT.

This chain connects TRBV9 to TRBJ2-7; D assignment may be TRBD1 or TRBD2 (5 bases each). The CDR3 consists of 14 residues. Trimming shortened V by 0 bases and J by 1 base, and 8 bases separated the two germline ends. The V gene's germline CDR1 is SGDLS and CDR2 YYNGEE. The CDR3: CASSVAGPSYEQYF. The CDR3 DNA follows: TGTGCCAGCAGCGTAGCGGGACCATCCTACGAGCAGTACTTC.

This chain links TRBV7-9 with TRBJ2-7, with 9 positions matching TRBD1. The CDR3 totals 12 residues. The germline gives CDR1 SEHNR, CDR2 FQNEAQ (reference sequence). V lost 4 bases, J lost 6 bases, and 1 base stayed unmatched. The CDR3 DNA sequence: TGTGCCAGCAGCTGGGACAGGGCCGAGCAGTACTTC. Protein sequence: CASSWDRAEQYF.

The J gene is TRBJ2-5, the V gene TRBV7-9; TRBD1 agrees at 11 bases. Germline CDR1 and CDR2: SEHNR and FQNEAQ (reference sequence). The J segment lost 4 bases and the V segment lost 5 bases, leaving 12 bases of the junction unmatched. This CDR3 has 17 residues. This chain's CDR3 is CASSPWTGGERGETQYF. CDR3 coding DNA: TGTGCCAGCAGCCCCTGGACAGGGGGCGAAAGGGGAGAGACCCAGTACTTC.

This clone was seen only once. The J gene is TRBJ2-1, the V gene TRBV7-8, with unresolved D. Germline lookup yields CDR1 SGHVS and CDR2 FQNEAQ. The V and J ends lost 3 bases and 2 bases respectively, with 8 bases between them. This CDR3 has 14 amino acids. The CDR3 DNA is TGTGCCAGCAGCTTTGGGCCTCCCTACAATGAGCAGTTCTTC. It translates to CASSFGPPYNEQFF.

A single count supports this clone. The gene calls are TRBV4-1 and TRBJ2-7; TRBD2 is a possible D gene (7 bases). The CDR3 consists of 15 residues. The V and J ends lost 3 bases and 0 bases respectively, with 12 bases between them. Per germline, CDR1 MGHRA and CDR2 YSYEKL. The CDR3 protein is CASSHGGGFSYEQYF. The CDR3 bases are TGCGCCAGCAGCCATGGGGGGGGCTTCTCCTACGAGCAGTACTTC.